A selection of T cell receptor beta chains follows, all from one sample in a study of CD8+ T cells in alopecia areata. Sequencing was performed with immunoSEQ multiplex PCR; in TCRdb, only in-frame clones are kept and a portion is missing. The sample gives hundreds of thousands of clones, 50% to 75% of which show up once; 0.75% to 0.95% is in the top ten. The specimen comprised CD4+ T cells sorted from blood, sampled at roughly week 52, from a patient treated with tofacitinib. Source of these receptors: a human donor with alopecia areata. Both conserved end residues are part of each CDR3. The D gene is left open where the match is weak. A clone size is listed for some rows: how often the clone was seen (once, few, many), or a class if it is expanded.

TRBV6-6	NA	NA	TRBJ1-3	CASSYTGNTIYF	TGTGCCAGCAGTTACACTGGAAACACCATATATTTT
TRBV7-2	NA	NA	TRBJ2-7	CASSPSTGGYEQYF	TGTGCCAGCAGCCCCTCCACGGGCGGCTACGAGCAGTACTTC
TRBV5-1	NA	NA	TRBJ2-7	CASSSDVRPPYEQYF	TGCGCCAGCAGCTCGGACGTGCGACCCCCCTACGAGCAGTACTTC
TRBV4-2	NA	NA	TRBJ2-2	CASSQDLGRIKTGELFF	TGTGCCAGCAGCCAAGATCTGGGCCGGATTAAAACCGGGGAGCTGTTTTTT
TRBV19	NA	NA	TRBJ1-2	CASSTLDGYTF	TGTGCCAGTAGTACCCTTGATGGCTACACCTTC
TRBV5-1	NA	NA	TRBJ1-1	CASSLVRMNTEAFF	TGCGCCAGCAGCTTGGTTCGGATGAACACTGAAGCTTTCTTT
TRBV7-2	NA	NA	TRBJ1-2	CASSLGPVRGYTF	TGTGCCAGCAGCTTAGGGCCAGTTCGGGGCTACACCTTC
TRBV7-2	few	NA	TRBJ2-6	CASSLVIDRSGANVLTF	TGTGCCAGCAGCCTTGTAATCGACAGATCTGGGGCCAACGTCCTGACTTTC
TRBV2	NA	NA	TRBJ2-7	CASSEGPRKQYF	TGTGCCAGCAGTGAGGGACCCCGTAAGCAGTACTTC
TRBV2	NA	TRBD1	TRBJ2-5	CASRSRTGKETQYF	TGTGCCAGCAGGTCCAGGACAGGAAAAGAGACCCAGTACTTC
TRBV21-1	few	NA	TRBJ1-4	CASSKGTTNEKLFF	TGTGCCAGCAGCAAAGGGACAACTAATGAAAAACTGTTTTTT
TRBV18	NA	NA	TRBJ1-2	CASSPGANYGYTF	TGTGCCAGCTCGCCCGGAGCTAACTATGGCTACACCTTC
TRBV5-4	NA	TRBD2	TRBJ2-3	CASSLAGLGLTDTQYF	TGTGCCAGCAGCTTGGCCGGACTAGGGCTTACAGATACGCAGTATTTT
TRBV25-1	NA	NA	TRBJ2-6	CATGGSGANVLTF	TGTGCCACCGGAGGCTCTGGGGCCAACGTCCTGACTTTC
TRBV29-1	NA	NA	TRBJ2-7	CSVKSSTSSGKQYF	TGCAGCGTCAAATCCTCAACCAGTAGCGGAAAGCAGTACTTC
TRBV7-3	few	NA	TRBJ2-5	CASSPPGVARETQYF	TGTGCCAGCAGCCCCCCAGGTGTGGCTCGGGAGACCCAGTACTTC
TRBV5-1	NA	NA	TRBJ2-5	CASSLQATGEETQYF	TGCGCCAGCAGCTTGCAGGCGACGGGGGAAGAGACCCAGTACTTC
TRBV4-3	NA	NA	TRBJ2-1	CASSQDTREGGEQFF	TGCGCCAGCAGCCAAGATACCAGGGAAGGCGGTGAGCAGTTCTTC
TRBV2	NA	NA	TRBJ2-3	CASTLGGITDTQYF	TGTGCCAGCACCTTAGGGGGAATCACAGATACGCAGTATTTT
TRBV10-2	NA	NA	TRBJ2-7	CASRGTSYEQYF	TGCGCCAGCAGGGGGACCTCTTACGAGCAGTACTTC
TRBV29-1	few	NA	TRBJ1-2	CSVSENYGYTF	TGCAGCGTTTCCGAGAACTATGGCTACACCTTC
TRBV7-2	NA	TRBD2	TRBJ2-3	CASSSGLAGSSTDTQYF	TGTGCCAGCAGCTCGGGACTAGCGGGGAGTAGCACAGATACGCAGTATTTT
TRBV29-1	few	TRBD1	TRBJ2-1	CSVETIQGQGQFF	TGCAGCGTTGAAACTATCCAAGGACAGGGCCAGTTCTTC
TRBV27	NA	NA	TRBJ2-7	CASSSLGYTYEQYF	TGTGCCAGCAGTTCCCTGGGATACACCTACGAGCAGTACTTC
TRBV4-1	NA	TRBD1	TRBJ1-6	CASSRGQASSYNSPLHF	TGCGCCAGCAGCCGGGGACAGGCGAGCTCCTATAATTCACCCCTCCACTTT
TRBV19	NA	TRBD1	TRBJ1-1	CASSTTGENTEAFF	TGTGCCAGTAGTACGACAGGGGAGAACACTGAAGCTTTCTTT
TRBV30	NA	NA	TRBJ1-1	CAWSRRARNTEAFF	TGTGCCTGGAGCCGCAGGGCAAGGAACACTGAAGCTTTCTTT
TRBV2	once	NA	TRBJ2-1	CASSGRGTRTDNEQFF	TGTGCCAGCTCCGGGCGTGGGACCCGGACGGACAATGAGCAGTTCTTC
TRBV6-6	few	TRBD1	TRBJ1-5	CASSLPQGAGNQPQHF	TGTGCCAGCAGCTTGCCACAGGGGGCTGGAAATCAGCCCCAGCATTTT
TRBV29-1	NA	NA	TRBJ2-7	CSVGPVYEQYF	TGCAGCGTGGGACCGGTCTACGAGCAGTACTTC
TRBV29-1	few	NA	TRBJ2-2	CSVDSLAGTGELFF	TGCAGCGTTGACAGTCTAGCAGGCACCGGGGAGCTGTTTTTT
TRBV30	NA	NA	TRBJ2-2	CAWSVQGATNTGELFF	TGTGCCTGGAGTGTACAAGGGGCCACGAACACCGGGGAGCTGTTTTTT
TRBV7-3	NA	NA	TRBJ2-3	CASRGSQYF	TGTGCCTCCCGAGGATCGCAGTATTTT
TRBV30	once	TRBD1	TRBJ1-5	CAWSVDRGPGQPQHF	TGTGCCTGGAGTGTCGACAGGGGGCCTGGTCAGCCCCAGCATTTT
TRBV29-1	NA	NA	TRBJ2-3	CSVDRQDTQYF	TGCAGCGTTGACCGGCAAGATACGCAGTATTTT
TRBV5-1	NA	TRBD1	TRBJ2-2	CASSYGQGANTGELFF	TGCGCCAGCAGCTACGGACAGGGGGCGAACACCGGGGAGCTGTTTTTT
TRBV7-6	NA	TRBD2	TRBJ2-7	CASSLATGTTTYEQYF	TGTGCCAGCAGCTTAGCGACCGGGACTACCACCTACGAGCAGTACTTC
TRBV6-5	NA	NA	TRBJ2-7	CASRNRVEQYF	TGTGCCAGCAGGAACAGGGTCGAGCAGTACTTC
TRBV29-1	few	TRBD1	TRBJ2-1	CSVTGTGSSYNEQFF	TGCAGCGTCACCGGGACAGGGAGCTCCTACAATGAGCAGTTCTTC
TRBV9	NA	NA	TRBJ1-2	CASSVEGFRGYTF	TGTGCCAGCAGCGTAGAGGGATTTCGCGGCTACACCTTC
TRBV29-1	NA	TRBD2	TRBJ2-3	CSVGRGGGTDTQYF	TGCAGCGTTGGCCGCGGGGGGGGCACAGATACGCAGTATTTT
TRBV7-8	few	NA	TRBJ1-5	CASSLEAEYQPQHF	TGTGCCAGCAGCTTAGAGGCGGAATATCAGCCCCAGCATTTT
TRBV18	NA	NA	TRBJ1-2	CASSPPARSYGYTF	TGTGCCAGCTCACCACCCGCCAGGAGCTATGGCTACACCTTC
TRBV5-1	few	TRBD1	TRBJ2-7	CASSLNRGSSYEQYF	TGCGCCAGCAGCTTGAACAGGGGGAGCTCCTACGAGCAGTACTTC
TRBV20-1	few	NA	TRBJ2-1	CSAVDYEQFF	TGCAGTGCTGTCGATTATGAGCAGTTCTTC
TRBV18	NA	NA	TRBJ2-1	CASSSLVDNEQFF	TGTGCCAGCTCATCACTAGTTGACAATGAGCAGTTCTTC